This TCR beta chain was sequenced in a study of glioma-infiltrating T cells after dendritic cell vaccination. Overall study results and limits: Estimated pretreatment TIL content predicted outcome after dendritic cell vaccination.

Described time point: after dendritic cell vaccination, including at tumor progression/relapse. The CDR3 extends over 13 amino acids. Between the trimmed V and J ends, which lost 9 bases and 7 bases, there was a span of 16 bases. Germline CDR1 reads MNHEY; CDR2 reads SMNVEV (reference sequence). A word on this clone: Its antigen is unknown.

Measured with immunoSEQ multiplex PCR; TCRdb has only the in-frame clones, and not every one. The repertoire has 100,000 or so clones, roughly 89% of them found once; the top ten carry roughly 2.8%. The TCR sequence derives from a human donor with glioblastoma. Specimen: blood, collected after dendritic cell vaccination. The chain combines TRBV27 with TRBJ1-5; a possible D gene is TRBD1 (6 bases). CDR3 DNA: TGTGCCAGTACAGGGTTTATCGGCCAGCCCCAGCATTTT. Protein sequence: CASTGFIGQPQHF.